These 5 T cell receptor beta chains came from one sample sequenced in a study of blood T cell repertoires in COVID-19. Clones were read by immunoSEQ multiplex PCR, and TCRdb kept only the in-frame ones, dropping some. The table has approximately 68,000 clones, 86% seen once. Sequencing used peripheral blood. Receptor source: a man between 50 and 59 years old with active COVID-19.

The CDR3 spells CASSLQGVTGELFF. The CDR3 coding sequence is TGTGCCAGCAGCTTACAGGGGGTTACCGGGGAGCTGTTTTTT. The rearrangement joins TRBV7-9 to TRBJ2-2; 7 bases match TRBD1. Germline V gene sequence: CDR1 SEHNR, CDR2 FQNEAQ (reference sequence). The CDR3 extends over 14 amino acids. Trimming took 2 bases from V and 5 from J; bases not matched to a gene: 2.

This clone was observed a few times. The chain carries TRBV5-4 and TRBJ2-7; 9 bases are shared with TRBD2. The CDR3 consists of 15 residues. V lost 0 bases, J lost 3 bases, and 4 bases stayed unmatched. The germline V gene has CDR1 SGHNT and CDR2 YYREEE (reference sequence). The CDR3 region is CASSLASGGYYEQYF. The CDR3 nucleotides read TGTGCCAGCAGCTTGGCGAGCGGGGGGTACTACGAGCAGTACTTC.

The chain uses TRBV11-1 and TRBJ1-1, with D unclear. The CDR3 is 15 residues long. Germline V gene data show CDR1 as SGHAT and CDR2 as FQDESV (reference sequence). Trimming pared 5 bases from V and 4 bases from J, leaving 17 bases between. The CDR3 is CASSPSSGRVTEAFF. The CDR3 nucleotides read TGTGCCAGCAGCCCGAGCAGCGGTCGAGTCACTGAAGCTTTCTTT.

The chain couples TRBV7-2 to TRBJ2-1, with TRBD1 matching 7 bases. The germline gives CDR1 SGHTA, CDR2 FQGNSA. J lost 0 bases, V lost 5 bases, and 7 bases had no gene match. The CDR3 is 16 residues long. The CDR3 sequence: CASSLQGSSSYNEQFF. CDR3 nucleotides: TGTGCCAGCAGCCTACAGGGGTCAAGCTCCTACAATGAGCAGTTCTTC. The whole variable domain, filled in from reference TRBV7-2 and TRBJ2-1, reads GAGVSQSPSNKVTEKGKDVELRCDPISGHTALYWYRQSLGQGLEFLIYFQGNSAPDKSGLPSDRFSAERTGGSVSTLTIQRTQQEDSAVYLCASSLQGSSSYNEQFFGPGTRLTVL.

The rearrangement joins TRBV7-2 to TRBJ1-6, with D possibly matching TRBD1 (6 bases). In germline, CDR1 is SGHTA, CDR2 FQGNSA. V was cut by 0 bases and J by 7 bases, with 10 bases left in between. CDR3 length: 15 amino acids. CDR3 region: CASSLAGTRNSPLHF. The CDR3 coding sequence is TGTGCCAGCAGCTTAGCAGGGACAAGAAATTCACCCCTCCACTTT.